The T cell receptor beta chain described here comes from a study of cytomegalovirus exposure and HLA in healthy donors. Per the germline V gene, CDR1 is LNHDA and CDR2 is SQIVND (reference sequence). Trimming shortened V by 3 bases and J by 4 bases, and 21 bases separated the two germline ends. The CDR3 spans 18 residues. Both 60 Vbeta primers and 13 Jbeta primers went into the PCR. Sequencing was performed with immunoSEQ multiplex PCR; in TCRdb, only in-frame clones are kept and a portion is missing. This repertoire shows about 130,000 clones, 60% to 75% found once; its top ten account for over 1.5%.

This clonotype was obtained from a human donor in good health. The J gene is TRBJ1-4, the V gene TRBV19; D is possibly TRBD1 (5 bases). Sequencing input: PBMCs. The CDR3 protein is CASSMGGFVSPDNEKLFF. As DNA, the CDR3 is TGTGCCAGTAGTATGGGGGGATTTGTGAGTCCAGATAATGAAAAACTGTTTTTT.